The present T cell receptor (beta chain) was sequenced within a study of CD8 T cells in ankylosing spondylitis. 5'-RACE, quantitative and with molecular barcodes, yielded the TCR beta libraries. TCRdb independently ran MiXCR on the 5' RACE reads; one entry per CDR3 protein. The table has 36,000 or so distinct CDR3 sequences, 5.5% to 7.5% seen once. This clonotype was observed many times. Its cognate antigen is unknown. Study conclusions and caveats: Matched synovial fluid from ankylosing spondylitis patients was reported to be enriched for disease-linked clones. Reactive arthritis synovial fluid and blood were previously reported to contain some motif variants.

The sequencing input was blood, either unsorted or a sorted T cell fraction (not recorded which). This TCR derives from a male donor with ankylosing spondylitis or in good health (not recorded which).

In DNA, the CDR3 is TGTGCCAGCAGCCTTAAGGCACAAGAGACCCAGTACTTC. Translating gives CASSLKAQETQYF. The chain has TRBV5-4 and TRBJ2-5; D not certain. Germline CDR1 and CDR2: SGHNT and YYREEE (reference sequence). Trimming left V 4 bases short and J 2 bases short, with 9 bases between. This CDR3 region has 13 residues.